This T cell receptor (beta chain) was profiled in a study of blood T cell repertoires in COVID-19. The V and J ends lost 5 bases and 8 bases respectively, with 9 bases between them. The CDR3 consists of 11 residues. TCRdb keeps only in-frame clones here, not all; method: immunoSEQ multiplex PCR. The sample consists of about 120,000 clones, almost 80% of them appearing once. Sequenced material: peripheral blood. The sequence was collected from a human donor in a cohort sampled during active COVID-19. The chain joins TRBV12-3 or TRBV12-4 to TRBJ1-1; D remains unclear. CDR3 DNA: TGTGCCAGCAGTGGTGCGTTAGAAGCTTTCTTT. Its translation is CASSGALEAFF.